Reported below is one T cell receptor (beta chain). The data stem from a study of blood T cell repertoires in COVID-19. Turning to the study itself: T cells, B-cell-depleted T cells, or PBMCs supplied cDNA or gDNA.

Sequencing used immunoSEQ multiplex PCR; TCRdb keeps in-frame clones, though not all of them. The sample contains about 270,000 clones, about 87% of which appear only once. The CDR3 runs 15 residues. J was trimmed by 9 bases and V by 4 bases; bases with no gene match: 8. Germline CDR1 SGHTA, CDR2 FQGNSA. The sequencing sample was made of peripheral blood. The chain couples TRBV7-2 to TRBJ2-1; 11 positions match TRBD2. This TCR came from a human donor in a cohort sampled during active COVID-19. The DNA of the CDR3 is TGTGCCAGCAGCTATAGCGGGGGGGGGCCAGGTGAGCAGTTCTTC. This sequence encodes CASSYSGGGPGEQFF.